This TCR beta chain was sequenced during a study of OX40 agonist ivuxolimab in advanced cancers. General study results and limits: Averaging showed that CD8+ T cells had more expanded clones than CD4+ did.

Germline V gives CDR1 MNHEY, CDR2 SVGAGI. The CDR3 is made up of 15 amino acids. The J segment lost 10 bases and the V segment lost 7 bases, leaving 15 bases of the junction unmatched. Generated by immunoSEQ multiplex PCR, the TCRdb table keeps only in-frame clones and is missing some. The table has around 46,000 clones, 70% to 90% seen once. A word on this clone: Antigen: not known.

With autoimmune disease history or systemic immunosuppression, patients were excluded. Specimen: CD4+ or CD8+ T cells sorted from blood, collected in a trial of the OX40 agonist ivuxolimab. The chain combines TRBV6-5 with TRBJ2-1, with TRBD1 identical over 8 bases. This receptor was identified in an adult with an advanced solid tumor such as melanoma, head and neck, liver or kidney cancer. CDR3 DNA sequence: TGTGCCAGCACTACAAACCCAGGGGGCCGTAGGGAGCAGTTCTTC. This encodes CASTTNPGGRREQFF.